The TCR beta chain described here comes from a study of T cells in Graves' hyperthyroidism and ophthalmopathy. This clonotype was counted at least ten times. It was RNA transcripts that yielded the amplified TCR beta CDR3 regions. First-round RT-PCR of the TCR CDR3 relied on the HTBI primer set. TCRdb reprocessed the multiplex PCR reads with MiXCR, giving one entry per CDR3 protein. This sample yields about 280,000 distinct CDR3 sequences, of which about 25% are seen a single time; around 30% belongs to the top ten. CDR1 KGHDR and CDR2 SFDVKD come from the germline V gene. CDR3 size: 17 residues. The V and J ends lost 3 bases and 4 bases respectively, with 17 bases between them.

This clonotype was sampled from a man aged 40-50 years with Graves' hyperthyroidism that later progressed to Graves' ophthalmopathy. The material sequenced was blood. The V gene is TRBV24-1, the J gene TRBJ2-2; maybe TRBD2 (6 bases). CDR3 residues: CATSDLSGSTPTGELFF. CDR3 sequence (DNA): TGTGCCACCAGTGATCTCTCCGGGAGTACCCCCACCGGGGAGCTGTTTTTT.